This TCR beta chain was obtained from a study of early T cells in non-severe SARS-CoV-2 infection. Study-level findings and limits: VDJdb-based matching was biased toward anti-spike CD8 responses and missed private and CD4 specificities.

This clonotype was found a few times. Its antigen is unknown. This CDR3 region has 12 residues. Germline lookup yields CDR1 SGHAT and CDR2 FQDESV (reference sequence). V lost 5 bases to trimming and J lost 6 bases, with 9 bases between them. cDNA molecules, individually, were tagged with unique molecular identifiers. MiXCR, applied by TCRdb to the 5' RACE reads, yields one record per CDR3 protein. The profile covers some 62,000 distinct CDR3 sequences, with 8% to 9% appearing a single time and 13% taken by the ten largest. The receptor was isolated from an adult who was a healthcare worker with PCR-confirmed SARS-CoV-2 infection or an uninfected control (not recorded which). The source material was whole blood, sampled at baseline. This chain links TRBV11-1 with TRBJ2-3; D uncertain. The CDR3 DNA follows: TGTGCCAGCAGCGTCCCCGGGGATACGCAGTATTTT. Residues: CASSVPGDTQYF. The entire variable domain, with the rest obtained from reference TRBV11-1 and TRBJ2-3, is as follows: EAEVAQSPRYKITEKSQAVAFWCDPISGHATLYWYRQILGQGPELLVQFQDESVVDDSQLPKDRFSAERLKGVDSTLKIQPAELGDSAMYLCASSVPGDTQYFGPGTRLTVL.